A selection of T cell receptor beta chains follows, all from one sample in a study of T cells expressing NK-cell markers. For each CDR3 protein, TCRdb gives one entry from its re-call of the 5' RACE reads, without DNA. The ten top clones account for about 11%, within a sample of fewer than 400,000 distinct CDR3 sequences. Material for sequencing was blood T cells: a sorted CD56 or NKG2C T cell subset, CD4+ or CD8+ T cells, or bulk PBMC T cells (not recorded which). These receptors all come from a woman between 45 and 65 years old in good health. Each CDR3 is given with its conserved first and last residue.

CDR3 protein: CASSGGDSLGTEAFF
J gene: TRBJ1-1
V gene: TRBV5-1

CDR3 protein: CASSPRSVPIEDTQYF
J gene: TRBJ2-3
V gene: TRBV19

CDR3 protein: CASSLDVAMGKNIQYF
J gene: TRBJ2-4
V gene: TRBV12-3/TRBV12-4

CDR3 protein: CASSQEGKLFF
J gene: TRBJ1-4
V gene: TRBV4-1

CDR3 protein: CASSLATSGFTGELFF
J gene: TRBJ2-2
V gene: TRBV12-3/TRBV12-4

CDR3 protein: CASKAGLMSNEQFF
J gene: TRBJ2-1
V gene: TRBV7-2

CDR3 protein: CASSLLSGTLDHEQYF
J gene: TRBJ2-7
V gene: TRBV5-1

CDR3 protein: CADQLAGGPADTQYF
J gene: TRBJ2-3
V gene: TRBV2

CDR3 protein: CASSQDQDQAASGRGDNEQFF
J gene: TRBJ2-1
V gene: TRBV4-1

CDR3 protein: CAWRGSITYNEQFF
J gene: TRBJ2-1
V gene: TRBV30

CDR3 protein: CASSQQGQETQYF
J gene: TRBJ2-5
V gene: TRBV2

CDR3 protein: CASSYRGFEKLFF
J gene: TRBJ1-4
V gene: TRBV7-2

CDR3 protein: CASSFRGNGLSPLHF
J gene: TRBJ1-6
V gene: TRBV11-3

CDR3 protein: CASRNSNEQFF
J gene: TRBJ2-1
V gene: TRBV7-8

CDR3 protein: CASNSGSSEQYF
J gene: TRBJ2-7
V gene: TRBV28

CDR3 protein: CASSPSGMEEFF
J gene: TRBJ2-1
V gene: TRBV11-3

CDR3 protein: CASTRGGNEQFF
J gene: TRBJ2-1
V gene: TRBV12-3/TRBV12-4

CDR3 protein: CASSPEGSYGYTF
J gene: TRBJ1-2
V gene: TRBV5-1

CDR3 protein: CASSLVTNEQFF
J gene: TRBJ2-1
V gene: TRBV5-1

CDR3 protein: CASSLDPTQRETQYF
J gene: TRBJ2-5
V gene: TRBV5-1

CDR3 protein: CASSGWLGSTDTQYF
J gene: TRBJ2-3
V gene: TRBV9

CDR3 protein: CASSKRTASIIYEQYF
J gene: TRBJ2-7
V gene: TRBV6-2/TRBV6-3

CDR3 protein: CASSLTPRGLAGYNEQFF
J gene: TRBJ2-1
V gene: TRBV5-1

CDR3 protein: CASSQYSGTGAPLELFF
J gene: TRBJ2-2
V gene: TRBV3-1

CDR3 protein: CSARDQGGGNTEAFF
J gene: TRBJ1-1
V gene: TRBV20-1

CDR3 protein: CASQQGLGEQYF
J gene: TRBJ2-7
V gene: TRBV6-6

CDR3 protein: CSANHARGGSQETQYF
J gene: TRBJ2-5
V gene: TRBV20-1

CDR3 protein: CASSQEQRYEQYF
J gene: TRBJ2-7
V gene: TRBV4-2

CDR3 protein: CASSDGAALGFF
J gene: TRBJ2-1
V gene: TRBV9

CDR3 protein: CASSLEPLGGEQFF
J gene: TRBJ2-1
V gene: TRBV5-1

CDR3 protein: CAISEPPKQFF
J gene: TRBJ2-1
V gene: TRBV10-3

CDR3 protein: CASSLGWATDSYNEQFF
J gene: TRBJ2-1
V gene: TRBV5-1

CDR3 protein: CASSPTGLAGGNEQFF
J gene: TRBJ2-1
V gene: TRBV4-2

CDR3 protein: CASRGGGVSPLHF
J gene: TRBJ1-6
V gene: TRBV12-3/TRBV12-4

CDR3 protein: CASSLTGIADFGEQYF
J gene: TRBJ2-7
V gene: TRBV5-5

CDR3 protein: CASSLGGRFGLSFTDTQYF
J gene: TRBJ2-3
V gene: TRBV11-1

CDR3 protein: CSASGGTMRNIQYF
J gene: TRBJ2-4
V gene: TRBV20-1

CDR3 protein: CASSTNIGTGGSSEQYF
J gene: TRBJ2-7
V gene: TRBV18

CDR3 protein: CASSLGTTSNEQFF
J gene: TRBJ2-1
V gene: TRBV5-1

CDR3 protein: CASSAGTMRETQYF
J gene: TRBJ2-5
V gene: TRBV6-1